The T cell receptor (beta chain) under discussion was sequenced for a study of T cell responses to AZD1222 COVID-19 vaccine. The table came from immunoSEQ multiplex PCR; TCRdb's copy has only in-frame clones and leaves some out. The repertoire has 50,000 to 65,000 clones, around 90% of them found once; the top ten carry approximately 5%. The study, taken as a whole, reports: Across the whole spike, CD4 TCRs peaked at regions 160-218 and 743-854. Baseline seropositivity characterized only 5 or 6 AZD1222 recipients. Clonal diversity was possibly underestimated; the donors were predominantly white British and more often female. Repertoires were obtained solely post-peak T cell response.

On this clone itself: Its antigen remains unknown. Other DNA sequences within the sample encode an identical CDR3.

This CDR3 contains 12 residues. Trimming removed 4 bases at V and 2 bases at J, with 4 bases between. The germline gives CDR1 SNHLY, CDR2 FYNNEI. V gene TRBV2 combines with J gene TRBJ2-3; D not resolved. The receptor was derived from an adult in good health. The sample was peripheral blood, taken on day 0 of AZD1222 vaccination. The CDR3 spells CASSVITDTQYF. Written as DNA, the CDR3 is TGTGCCAGCAGTGTGATCACAGATACGCAGTATTTT.